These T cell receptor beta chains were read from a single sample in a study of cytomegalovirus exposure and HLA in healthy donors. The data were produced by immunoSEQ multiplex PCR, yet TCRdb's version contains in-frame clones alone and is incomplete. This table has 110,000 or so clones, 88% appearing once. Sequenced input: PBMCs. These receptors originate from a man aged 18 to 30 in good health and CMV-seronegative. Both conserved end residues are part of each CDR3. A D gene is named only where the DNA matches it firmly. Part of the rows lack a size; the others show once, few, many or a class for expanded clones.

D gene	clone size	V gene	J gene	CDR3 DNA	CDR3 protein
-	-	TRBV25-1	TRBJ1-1	TGTGCCAGCAGTGAATCGAGGGTAGGCACTGAAGCTTTCTTT	CASSESRVGTEAFF
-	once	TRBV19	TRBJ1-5	TGTGCCAGTAGTGTGGCCAATCGCAATCAGCCCCAGCATTTT	CASSVANRNQPQHF
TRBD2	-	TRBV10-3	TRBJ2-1	TGTGCCATCAGAGGGACTAGCGGGAGGGCAGCTCACTCCTACAATGAGCAGTTCTTC	CAIRGTSGRAAHSYNEQFF
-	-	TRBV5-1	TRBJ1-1	TGCGCCAGCAGCTTGGCCCCAGGGGCTGAAGCTTTCTTT	CASSLAPGAEAFF
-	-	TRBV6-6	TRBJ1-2	TGTGCCAGCAGGGGTGACTCGGCTAGGTCGCATGGCTACACCTTC	CASRGDSARSHGYTF
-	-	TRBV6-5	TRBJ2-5	TGTGCCAGCAGTTACCAGGGGCGGGAGACCCAGTACTTC	CASSYQGRETQYF
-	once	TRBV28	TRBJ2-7	TGTGCCAGCAGTTTATCGGGACAAAGATACTACGAGCAGTACTTC	CASSLSGQRYYEQYF
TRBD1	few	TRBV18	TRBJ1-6	TGTGCCAGCTCACGACAGGGGAAGAATTCACCCCTCCACTTT	CASSRQGKNSPLHF
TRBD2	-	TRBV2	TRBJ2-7	TGTGCCAGCAGCCGACTAGCGGGAGAGGGCGAGCAGTACTTC	CASSRLAGEGEQYF
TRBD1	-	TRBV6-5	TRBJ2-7	TGTGCCAGCAGTTATAGGTGGGGGACAGGAAACTACGAGCAGTACTTC	CASSYRWGTGNYEQYF
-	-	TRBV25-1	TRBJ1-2	TGTGCCAGCCCCTTTAGGGGCCGATCACGGAACTATGGCTACACCTTC	CASPFRGRSRNYGYTF
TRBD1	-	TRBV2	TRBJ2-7	TGTGCCAGCAGCTCAAAGGGACAGGGGGTGTGGTACGAGCAGTACTTC	CASSSKGQGVWYEQYF
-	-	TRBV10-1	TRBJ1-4	TGCGCCAGCAGTCCCGGAGGGGCAACTAATGAAAAACTGTTTTTT	CASSPGGATNEKLFF
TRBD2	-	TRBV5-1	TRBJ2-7	TGCGCCAGCCACATAGGGACTAGCGAATCCTACGAGCAGTACTTC	CASHIGTSESYEQYF
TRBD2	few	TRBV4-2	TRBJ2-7	TGTGCCAGCAGCCAAGACGGGGGGTCCCCCTACGAGCAGTACTTC	CASSQDGGSPYEQYF
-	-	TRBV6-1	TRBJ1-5	TGTGCCAGCAGTGAAGCGCTCGGACAAAGTAATCAGCCCCAGCATTTT	CASSEALGQSNQPQHF
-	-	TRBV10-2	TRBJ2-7	TGCGCCAGCAGTGATTCCCTTTACGAGCAGTACTTC	CASSDSLYEQYF
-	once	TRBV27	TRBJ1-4	TGTGCCAGCCAACGACCGGGATTAAGTGAAAAACTGTTTTTT	CASQRPGLSEKLFF
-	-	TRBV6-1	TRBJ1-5	TGTGCCAGCAGCGGAGAGCGCAATCAGCCCCAGCATTTT	CASSGERNQPQHF
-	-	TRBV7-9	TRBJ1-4	TGTGCCAGCAGCTTAGGCCGGGATAATGAAAAACTGTTTTTT	CASSLGRDNEKLFF
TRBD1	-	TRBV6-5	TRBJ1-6	TGTGCCAGCAGGACAGGGGCTAATTCACCCCTCCACTTT	CASRTGANSPLHF
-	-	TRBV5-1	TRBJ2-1	TGCGCCAGCAGCTTGGCCGTGCAGGGCGAGAATGAGCAGTTCTTC	CASSLAVQGENEQFF
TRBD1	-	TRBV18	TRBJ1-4	TGTGCCAGCTCACCGACGGGACAGGGGGCTTTTCGGGAAAAACTGTTTTTT	CASSPTGQGAFREKLFF
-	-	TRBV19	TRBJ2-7	TGTGCCAGTAGTACCTCCGCCTACGAGCAGTACTTC	CASSTSAYEQYF
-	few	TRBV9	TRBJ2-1	TGTGCCAGCAGCGTAGATGTTCCGGGAGAGCAGTTCTTC	CASSVDVPGEQFF
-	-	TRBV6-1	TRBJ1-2	TGTGCCAGCAGTGGTACAGGGATACGTGGCTACACCTTC	CASSGTGIRGYTF
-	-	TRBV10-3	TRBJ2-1	TGTGCCATCAGTGTTAGCCCAGCTATTGACAATGAGCAGTTCTTC	CAISVSPAIDNEQFF
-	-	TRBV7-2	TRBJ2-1	TGTGCCAGCAGCTCGCCCGAGGGGGTCGCGCTATACAATGAGCAGTTCTTC	CASSSPEGVALYNEQFF
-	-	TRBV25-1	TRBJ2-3	TGTGCCAGCAGTAACCAGAATCCCCCAGATACGCAGTATTTT	CASSNQNPPDTQYF
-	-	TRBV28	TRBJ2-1	TGTGCCAGCAGTTATTCGGGGGAACATGAGCAGTTCTTC	CASSYSGEHEQFF
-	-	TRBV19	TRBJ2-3	TGTGCCAGTAGTATAGGGTCAGTGACAGATACGCAGTATTTT	CASSIGSVTDTQYF
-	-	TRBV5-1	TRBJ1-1	TGCGCCAGCAGCCCCGGACTCAGGGGTGCTGAAGCTTTCTTT	CASSPGLRGAEAFF
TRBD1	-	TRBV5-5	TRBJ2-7	TGTGCCAGCAGCTTGTTATGGGACAGCACCTACGAGCAGTACTTC	CASSLLWDSTYEQYF
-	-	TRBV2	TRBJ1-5	TGTGCCTGCGGCAGGGACAATAATCAGCCCCAGCATTTT	CACGRDNNQPQHF
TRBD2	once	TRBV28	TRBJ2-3	TGTGCCAGCAGTCCAACTAGCGGGGAGGGTACGCAGTATTTT	CASSPTSGEGTQYF
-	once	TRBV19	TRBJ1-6	TGTGCCAGTAGTATTGCCCGGGTAGAAAATTCACCCCTCCACTTT	CASSIARVENSPLHF
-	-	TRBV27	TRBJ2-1	TGTGCCAGCAGTTTATCGTGGGCGGACAGCACAAATGAGCAGTTCTTC	CASSLSWADSTNEQFF
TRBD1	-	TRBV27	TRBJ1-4	TGTGCCAGCAGTTTCAGGGGGCATGAAAAACTGTTTTTT	CASSFRGHEKLFF
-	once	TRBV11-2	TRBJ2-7	TGTGCCAGCAGCGCCCATTGGCCCTACAGGGAAATCGAGCAGTACTTC	CASSAHWPYREIEQYF
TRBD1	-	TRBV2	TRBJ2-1	TGTGCCAGCAGGTCCGGGACAGCCTTAAAGTTCTTC	CASRSGTALKFF
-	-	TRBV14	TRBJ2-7	TGTGCCAGCAGCCAAGAAGATCTGCAGTTCTACGAGCAGTACTTC	CASSQEDLQFYEQYF
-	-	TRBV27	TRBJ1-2	TGTGCCAGCAGTTTTACAGGGTCTGGCTACACCTTC	CASSFTGSGYTF
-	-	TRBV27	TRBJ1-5	TGTGCCAGCAGACGCCATGCGGAGGGAACCAATCAGCCCCAGCATTTT	CASRRHAEGTNQPQHF
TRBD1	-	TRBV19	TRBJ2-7	TGTGCCAGTAGTATACTAGGGACAGGGCTGTACGAGCAGTACTTC	CASSILGTGLYEQYF
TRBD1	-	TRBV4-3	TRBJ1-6	TGCGCCAGCAGCCCGGGACAGGGTCGTCGAAATTCACCCCTCCACTTT	CASSPGQGRRNSPLHF
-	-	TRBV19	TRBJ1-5	TGTGCCAGTAGCGACGGGGGGCAGTGGCAGCCCCAGCATTTT	CASSDGGQWQPQHF
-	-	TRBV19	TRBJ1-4	TGTGCCAGTAGTATAGGCCGACAAATCAAACTGTTTTTT	CASSIGRQIKLFF
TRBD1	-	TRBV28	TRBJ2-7	TGTGCCAGCAGGGAAACAACAGGGGGCCCCTACGAGCAGTACTTC	CASRETTGGPYEQYF
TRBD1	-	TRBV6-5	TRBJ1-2	TGTGCCAGCAGTTACGCAACCGGGACAGGGAACTATGGCTACACCTTC	CASSYATGTGNYGYTF
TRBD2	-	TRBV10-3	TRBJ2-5	TGTGCCATCAGTGGAGGGACTAGCGGGAGGTTTACGGGAGAGACCCAGTACTTC	CAISGGTSGRFTGETQYF
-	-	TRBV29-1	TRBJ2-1	TGCAGCGTTGAGGTCAGGGTAGGAGAGCAGTTCTTC	CSVEVRVGEQFF
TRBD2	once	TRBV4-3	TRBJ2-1	TGCGCCAGCAGCCTAACTAGCGGGGGGGCGGATGAGCAGTTCTTC	CASSLTSGGADEQFF
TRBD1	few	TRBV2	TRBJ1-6	TGTGCCAGCAGTACTGGGACAGGGGGATCACCCCTCCACTTT	CASSTGTGGSPLHF
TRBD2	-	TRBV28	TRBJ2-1	TGTGCCAGCAGTTCACCGGTGGCGGGAGGGTGGAATGAGCAGTTCTTC	CASSSPVAGGWNEQFF
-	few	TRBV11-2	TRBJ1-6	TGTGCCAGCAGCTTAACGCCCGGACCCCTCCACTTT	CASSLTPGPLHF